This note documents a single TCR beta chain sequence. No antigen is known for it. This sample was taken from a study of identical twins. Findings and limits, study-wide: Insertions were reduced in abundant cord blood beta clonotypes but not in memory repertoires. Modeled out-of-frame TCR alpha sharing in monozygotic twins fell below observed levels.

Trimming pared 4 bases from V and 7 bases from J, leaving 19 bases between. CDR3 size: 16 residues. Germline V gene sequence: CDR1 SGHNT, CDR2 YENEEA. TCRdb independently ran MiXCR on the 5' RACE reads; one entry per CDR3 protein. Of about 920,000 distinct CDR3 sequences listed, 12% are singletons. The same data also contributed to another study, on yellow fever vaccine responses in identical twins.

The rearrangement uses TRBV11-3 and TRBJ2-2; D perhaps matches TRBD2 (5 bases). Specimen: PBMCs. This clonotype was obtained from a young woman in good health. In nucleotides, the CDR3 is TGTGCCAGCAGCTCTTCCGCTGGGGAGAGGGTCGGGGAGCTGTTTTTT. Translation gives CASSSSAGERVGELFF.